This T cell receptor beta chain was captured in a study of T cell responses to AZD1222 COVID-19 vaccine. The assay was immunoSEQ multiplex PCR, and TCRdb's table has in-frame clones only and misses some. The sample yields some 84,000 clones, 75% to 90% seen once. The germline CDR1 and CDR2 sequences are SGHDT and YYEEEE. The CDR3 extends over 11 amino acids. Trimming took off 4 bases at V and 3 bases at J, with 5 bases between the two ends. The origin of this receptor is an adult in good health. Sequenced here: peripheral blood, sampled on day 0 of AZD1222 vaccination. The rearrangement uses TRBV5-6 and TRBJ2-7; D not certain. The CDR3 DNA follows: TGTGCCAGCAGCACGGACTACGAGCAGTACTTC. Its protein is CASSTDYEQYF.